This record looks at one T cell receptor (beta chain) sequence and its context. Its target is unknown. This record comes from a study of response to subunit inactivated influenza vaccine. General observations from the study: It was the authors' suggestion that each seasonal influenza vaccination recruits few new T cells.

TCRdb re-analysed the RT-PCR reads in MiXCR, keeping a single row per CDR3 protein. Of 490,000 or so distinct CDR3 sequences in the sample, about 7.6% were seen once. Trimming left V 6 bases short and J 0 bases short, with 18 bases between. The CDR3 totals 16 residues. Germline V gives CDR1 MDHEN, CDR2 SYDVKM. The specimen comprised PBMCs from blood, sampled less than 30 months after vaccination. The rearrangement joins TRBV28 to TRBJ2-7; the D gene could be TRBD1 or TRBD2 (7 bases each). This clonotype originated in a man in his fifties or sixties who received an inactivated influenza vaccine. The CDR3 protein is CASRRGGTALSYEQYF. The CDR3, as DNA: TGTGCCAGCAGGAGGGGGGGGACAGCCCTCTCCTACGAGCAGTACTTC.